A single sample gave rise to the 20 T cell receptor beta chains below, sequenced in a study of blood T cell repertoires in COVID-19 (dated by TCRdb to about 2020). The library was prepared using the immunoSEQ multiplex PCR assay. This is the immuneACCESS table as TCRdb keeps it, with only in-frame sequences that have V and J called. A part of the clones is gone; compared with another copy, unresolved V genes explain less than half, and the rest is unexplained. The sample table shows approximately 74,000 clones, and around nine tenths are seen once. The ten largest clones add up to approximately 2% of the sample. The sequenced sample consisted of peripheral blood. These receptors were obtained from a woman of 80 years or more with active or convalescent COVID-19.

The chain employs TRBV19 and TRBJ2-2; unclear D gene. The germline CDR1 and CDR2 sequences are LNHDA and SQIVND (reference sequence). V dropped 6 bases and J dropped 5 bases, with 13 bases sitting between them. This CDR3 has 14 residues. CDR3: CASRYTTRTGELFF. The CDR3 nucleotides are TGTGCCAGTAGGTACACAACCAGGACCGGGGAGCTGTTTTTT.

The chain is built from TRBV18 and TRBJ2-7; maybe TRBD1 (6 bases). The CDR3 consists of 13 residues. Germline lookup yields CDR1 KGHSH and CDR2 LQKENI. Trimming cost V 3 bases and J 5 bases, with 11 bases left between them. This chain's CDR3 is CASSPHRVDEQYF. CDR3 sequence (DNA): TGTGCCAGCTCACCCCACAGGGTCGACGAGCAGTACTTC. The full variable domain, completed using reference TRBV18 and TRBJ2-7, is NAGVMQNPRHLVRRRGQEARLRCSPMKGHSHVYWYRQLPEEGLKFMVYLQKENIIDESGMPKERFSAEFPKEGPSILRIQQVVRGDSAAYFCASSPHRVDEQYFGPGTRLTVT.

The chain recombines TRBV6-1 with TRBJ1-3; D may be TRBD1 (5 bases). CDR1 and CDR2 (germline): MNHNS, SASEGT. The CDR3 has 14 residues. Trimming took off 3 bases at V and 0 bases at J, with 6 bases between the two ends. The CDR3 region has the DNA TGTGCCAGCAGTGAGGGGGGCTCTGGAAACACCATATATTTT. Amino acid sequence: CASSEGGSGNTIYF.

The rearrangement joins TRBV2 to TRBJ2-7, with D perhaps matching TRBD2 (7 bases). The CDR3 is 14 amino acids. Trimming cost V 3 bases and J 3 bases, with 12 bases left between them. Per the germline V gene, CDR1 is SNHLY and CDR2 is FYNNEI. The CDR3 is CASSERGGGYEQYF. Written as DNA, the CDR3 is TGTGCCAGCAGTGAGAGGGGGGGTGGCTACGAGCAGTACTTC. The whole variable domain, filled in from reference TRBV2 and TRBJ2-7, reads EPEVTQTPSHQVTQMGQEVILRCVPISNHLYFYWYRQILGQKVEFLVSFYNNEISEKSEIFDDQFSVERPDGSNFTLKIRSTKLEDSAMYFCASSERGGGYEQYFGPGTRLTVT.

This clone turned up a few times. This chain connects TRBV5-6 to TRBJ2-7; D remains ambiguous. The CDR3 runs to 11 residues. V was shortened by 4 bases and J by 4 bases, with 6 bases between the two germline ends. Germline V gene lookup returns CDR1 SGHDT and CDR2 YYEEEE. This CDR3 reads CASSTWYEQYF. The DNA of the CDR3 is TGTGCCAGCAGCACATGGTACGAGCAGTACTTC.

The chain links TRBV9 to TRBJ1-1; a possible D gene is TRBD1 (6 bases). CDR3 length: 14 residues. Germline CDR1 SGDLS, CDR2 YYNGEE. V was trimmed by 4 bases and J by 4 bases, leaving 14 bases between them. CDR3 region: CASSQVQGGTEAFF. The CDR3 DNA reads TGTGCCAGCAGCCAAGTACAGGGCGGCACTGAAGCTTTCTTT.

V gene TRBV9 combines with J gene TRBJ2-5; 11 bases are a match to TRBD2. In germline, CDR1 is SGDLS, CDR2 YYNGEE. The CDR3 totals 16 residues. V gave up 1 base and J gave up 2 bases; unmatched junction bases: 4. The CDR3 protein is CASSVFSGRGQETQYF. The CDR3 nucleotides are TGTGCCAGCAGCGTATTTAGCGGGAGGGGACAAGAGACCCAGTACTTC.

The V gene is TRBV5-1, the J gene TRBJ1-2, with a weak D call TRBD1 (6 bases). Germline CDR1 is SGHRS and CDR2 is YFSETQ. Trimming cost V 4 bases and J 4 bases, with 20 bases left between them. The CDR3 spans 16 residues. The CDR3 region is CASSPRRPGQSYGYTF. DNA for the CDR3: TGCGCCAGCAGCCCAAGGAGGCCGGGACAAAGCTATGGCTACACCTTC.

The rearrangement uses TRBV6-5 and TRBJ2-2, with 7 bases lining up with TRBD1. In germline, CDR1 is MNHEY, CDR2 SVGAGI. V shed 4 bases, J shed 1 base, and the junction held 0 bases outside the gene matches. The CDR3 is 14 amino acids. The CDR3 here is CASSWDRNTGELFF. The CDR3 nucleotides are TGTGCCAGCAGTTGGGACAGGAACACCGGGGAGCTGTTTTTT.

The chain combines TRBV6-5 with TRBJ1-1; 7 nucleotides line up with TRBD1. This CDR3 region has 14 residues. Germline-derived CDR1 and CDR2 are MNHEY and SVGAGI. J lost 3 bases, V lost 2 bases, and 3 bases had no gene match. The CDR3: CASSYGTVHTEAFF. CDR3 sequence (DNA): TGTGCCAGCAGTTACGGGACAGTCCACACTGAAGCTTTCTTT.

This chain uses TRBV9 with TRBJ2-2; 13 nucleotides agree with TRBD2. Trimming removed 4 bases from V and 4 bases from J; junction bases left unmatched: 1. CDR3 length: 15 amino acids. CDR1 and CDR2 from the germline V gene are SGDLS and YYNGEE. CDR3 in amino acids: CASSRTSGGTGELFF. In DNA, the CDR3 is TGTGCCAGCAGCAGGACTAGCGGGGGCACCGGGGAGCTGTTTTTT.

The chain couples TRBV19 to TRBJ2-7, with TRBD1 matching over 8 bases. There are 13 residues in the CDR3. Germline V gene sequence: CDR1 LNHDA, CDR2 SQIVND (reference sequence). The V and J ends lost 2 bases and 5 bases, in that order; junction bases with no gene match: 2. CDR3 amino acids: CASSIMTGDEQYF. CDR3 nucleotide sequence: TGTGCCAGTAGTATAATGACAGGGGACGAGCAGTACTTC.

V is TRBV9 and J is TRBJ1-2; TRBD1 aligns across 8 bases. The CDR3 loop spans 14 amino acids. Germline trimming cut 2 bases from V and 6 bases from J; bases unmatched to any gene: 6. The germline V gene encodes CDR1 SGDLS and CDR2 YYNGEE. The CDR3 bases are TGTGCCAGCAGCGTTGGCAGGGGGCAGGATGGCTACACCTTC. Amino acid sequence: CASSVGRGQDGYTF.

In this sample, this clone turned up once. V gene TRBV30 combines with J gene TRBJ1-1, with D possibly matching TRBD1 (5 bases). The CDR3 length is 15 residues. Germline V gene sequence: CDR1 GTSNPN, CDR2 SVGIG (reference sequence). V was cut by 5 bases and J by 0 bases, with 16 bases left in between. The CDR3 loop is CAWQRQGRLNTEAFF. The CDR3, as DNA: TGTGCCTGGCAGAGGCAGGGAAGGCTGAACACTGAAGCTTTCTTT. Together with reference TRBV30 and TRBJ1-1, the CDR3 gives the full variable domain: SQTIHQWPATLVQPVGSPLSLECTVEGTSNPNLYWYRQAAGRGLQLLFYSVGIGQISSEVPQNLSASRPQDRQFILSSKKLLLSDSGFYLCAWQRQGRLNTEAFFGQGTRLTVV.

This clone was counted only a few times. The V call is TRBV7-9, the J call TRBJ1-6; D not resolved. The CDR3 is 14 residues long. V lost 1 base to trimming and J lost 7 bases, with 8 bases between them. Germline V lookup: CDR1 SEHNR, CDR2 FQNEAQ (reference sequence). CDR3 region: CASSLGQKNSPLHF. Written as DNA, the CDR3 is TGTGCCAGCAGCTTAGGTCAGAAGAATTCACCCCTCCACTTT. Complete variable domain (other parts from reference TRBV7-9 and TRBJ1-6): DTGVSQNPRHKITKRGQNVTFRCDPISEHNRLYWYRQTLGQGPEFLTYFQNEAQLEKSRLLSDRFSAERPKGSFSTLEIQRTEQGDSAMYLCASSLGQKNSPLHFGNGTRLTVT.

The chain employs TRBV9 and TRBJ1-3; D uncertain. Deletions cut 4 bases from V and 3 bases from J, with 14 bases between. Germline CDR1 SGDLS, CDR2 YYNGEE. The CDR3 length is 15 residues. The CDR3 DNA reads TGTGCCAGCAGCCCGCGAGGTGCTCTTGGAAACACCATATATTTT. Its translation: CASSPRGALGNTIYF. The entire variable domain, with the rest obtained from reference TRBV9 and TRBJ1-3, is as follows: DSGVTQTPKHLITATGQRVTLRCSPRSGDLSVYWYQQSLDQGLQFLIQYYNGEERAKGNILERFSAQQFPDLHSELNLSSLELGDSALYFCASSPRGALGNTIYFGEGSWLTVV.

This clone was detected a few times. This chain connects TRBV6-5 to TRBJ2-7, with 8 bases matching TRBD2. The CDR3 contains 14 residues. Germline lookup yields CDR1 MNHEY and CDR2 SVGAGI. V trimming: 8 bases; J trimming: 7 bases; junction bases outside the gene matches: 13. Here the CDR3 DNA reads TGTGCCAGCTCCGGGGGGGCTGAAAAGGGGGAGCAGTACTTC. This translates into CASSGGAEKGEQYF.

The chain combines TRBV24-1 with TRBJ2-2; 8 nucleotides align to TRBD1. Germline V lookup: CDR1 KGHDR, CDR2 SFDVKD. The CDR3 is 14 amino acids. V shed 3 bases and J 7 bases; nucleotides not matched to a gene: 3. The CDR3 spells CATSDPGQDGELFF. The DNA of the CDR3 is TGTGCCACCAGTGATCCGGGACAGGACGGGGAGCTGTTTTTT.

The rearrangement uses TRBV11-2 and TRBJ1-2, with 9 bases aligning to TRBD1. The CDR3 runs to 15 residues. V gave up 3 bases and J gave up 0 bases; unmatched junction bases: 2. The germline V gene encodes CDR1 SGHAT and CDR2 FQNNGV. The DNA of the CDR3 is TGTGCCAGCAGCTTGGGACAGGGAGCTAACTATGGCTACACCTTC. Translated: CASSLGQGANYGYTF.

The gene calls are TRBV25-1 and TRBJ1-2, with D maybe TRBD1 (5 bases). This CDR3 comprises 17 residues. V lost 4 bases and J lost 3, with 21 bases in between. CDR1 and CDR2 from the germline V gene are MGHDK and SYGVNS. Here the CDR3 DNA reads TGTGCCAGCAGTGTTGGGGGAACCGCGGGGGTCCACTATGGCTACACCTTC. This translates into CASSVGGTAGVHYGYTF.